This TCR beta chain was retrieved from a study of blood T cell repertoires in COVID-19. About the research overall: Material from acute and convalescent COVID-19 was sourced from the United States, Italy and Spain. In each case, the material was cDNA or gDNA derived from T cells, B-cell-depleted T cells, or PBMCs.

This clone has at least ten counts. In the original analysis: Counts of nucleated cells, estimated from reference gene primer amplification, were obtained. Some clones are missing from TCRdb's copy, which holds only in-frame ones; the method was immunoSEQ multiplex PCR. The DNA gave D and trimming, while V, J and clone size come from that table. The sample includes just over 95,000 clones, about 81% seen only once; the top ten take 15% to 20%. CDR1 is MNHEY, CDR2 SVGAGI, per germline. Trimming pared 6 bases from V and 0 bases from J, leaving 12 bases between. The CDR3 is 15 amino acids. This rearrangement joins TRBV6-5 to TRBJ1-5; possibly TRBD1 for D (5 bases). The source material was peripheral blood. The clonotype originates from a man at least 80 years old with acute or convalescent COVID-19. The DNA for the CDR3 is TGTGCCAGCAGGTTGACAGTTAATAGCAATCAGCCCCAGCATTTT. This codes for CASRLTVNSNQPQHF.